The clone carrying this T cell receptor (beta chain) was seen repeatedly, ten times or more. Its target is not known. TCRdb re-called the reads through MiXCR, storing one row per CDR3 protein. This table holds around 900,000 distinct CDR3 sequences, roughly 30% found once. The entry originates in a study of T cell repertoires in cytomegalovirus infection. At the level of the study: HLA-B-restricted CMV epitopes that are well studied were used alongside recently identified HLA-C-restricted ones.

The CDR3 loop spans 13 amino acids. V was pared by 2 bases and J by 2 bases, with 7 bases between. The V gene's germline CDR1 is MNHNS and CDR2 SASEGT. The TCR comes from a human donor in good health (CMV status not recorded). Some clones in this sample may be carry-over from other donors' samples. This chain joins TRBV6-1 and TRBJ2-7; D not certain. The sequencing used cultured CD8+ T cells from PBMCs, collected from culture after CMV antigen stimulation. This CDR3 is CASSEWGPYEQYV. The CDR3 nucleotides are TGTGCCAGCAGTGAATGGGGTCCCTACGAGCAGTACGTC.